These 2 T cell receptor beta chains were all obtained from the same sample, sequenced in a study of PD-1 blockade in mismatch repair-deficient tumors. Assay: immunoSEQ multiplex PCR; the TCRdb copy retains only in-frame clones and omits some. The sample has just over 25,000 clones, about 81% seen once; the top ten hold just under 3%. Sequenced material: PBMCs, taken before pembrolizumab treatment. The receptors come from an adult with mismatch repair-deficient cancer.

The V and J genes are TRBV28 and TRBJ2-1; 14 nucleotides match TRBD2. This CDR3 is built from 15 residues. The V segment lost 7 bases and the J segment 9 bases; nucleotides outside the gene matches: 8. The germline V gene has CDR1 MDHEN and CDR2 SYDVKM. DNA of the CDR3: TGTGCCAGCAAACCGGGACTAGCGGGAGTGGGTGAGCAGTTCTTC. Translated, it gives CASKPGLAGVGEQFF.

The chain uses TRBV29-1 and TRBJ2-5; 15 bases fit TRBD2. The CDR3 totals 15 residues. Looked up from germline, CDR1 is SQVTM and CDR2 is ANQGSEA. The CDR3 protein is CSGKGLAGGGETQYF. The CDR3 bases are TGCAGTGGAAAAGGACTAGCGGGAGGGGGAGAGACCCAGTACTTC. Drawing the rest from reference TRBV29-1 and TRBJ2-5, the complete variable domain is SAVISQKPSRDICQRGTSLTIQCQVDSQVTMMFWYRQQPGQSLTLIATANQGSEATYESGFVIDKFPISRPNLTFSTLTVSNMSPEDSSIYLCSGKGLAGGGETQYFGPGTRLLVL.